This TCR beta chain is from a study of cytomegalovirus exposure and HLA in healthy donors. Unmatched junction bases numbered 11, after V lost 2 bases and J lost 13 bases. The CDR3 covers 13 residues. CDR1 and CDR2 (germline): GTSNPN, SVGIG (reference sequence). The PCR used 60 Vbeta and 13 Jbeta primers. TCRdb's copy holds only in-frame clones and misses some; the assay was immunoSEQ multiplex PCR. The sample carries 150,000 to 200,000 clones, over 70% recorded once. Specimen: PBMCs. The genes are TRBV30 and TRBJ2-1; TRBD2 matches at 7 bases. The receptor comes from a woman aged 50 to 65 in good health and CMV-seropositive. The CDR3 loop is CAWSWTGGGDQFF. The DNA for the CDR3 is TGTGCCTGGAGTTGGACTGGCGGGGGAGACCAGTTCTTC.